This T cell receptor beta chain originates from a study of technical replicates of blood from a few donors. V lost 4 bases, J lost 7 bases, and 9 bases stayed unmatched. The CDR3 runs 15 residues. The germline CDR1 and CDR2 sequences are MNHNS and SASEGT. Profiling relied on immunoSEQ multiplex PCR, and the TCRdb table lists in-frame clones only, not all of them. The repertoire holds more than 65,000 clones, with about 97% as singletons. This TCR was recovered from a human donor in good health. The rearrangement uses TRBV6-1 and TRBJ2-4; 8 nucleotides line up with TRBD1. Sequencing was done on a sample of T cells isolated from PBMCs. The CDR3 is CASSAPRTGKNIQYF. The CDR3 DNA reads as TGTGCCAGCAGTGCACCCCGGACAGGGAAGAACATTCAGTACTTC.